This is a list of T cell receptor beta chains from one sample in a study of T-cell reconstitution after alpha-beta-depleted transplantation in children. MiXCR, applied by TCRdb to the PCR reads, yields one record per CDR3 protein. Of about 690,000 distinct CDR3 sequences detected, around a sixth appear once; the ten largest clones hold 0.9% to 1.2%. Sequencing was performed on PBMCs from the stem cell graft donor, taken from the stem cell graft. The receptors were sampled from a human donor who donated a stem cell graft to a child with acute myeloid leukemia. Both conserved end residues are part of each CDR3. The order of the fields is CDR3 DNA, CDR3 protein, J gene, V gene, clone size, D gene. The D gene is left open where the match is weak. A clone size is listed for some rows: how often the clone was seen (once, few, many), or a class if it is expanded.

CDR3nt: TGTGCCAGCAGCCCTAGTGCAGGGCTATACAATGAGCAGTTCTTC
CDR3aa: CASSPSAGLYNEQFF
j_gene: TRBJ2-1
v_gene: TRBV7-2
abundance: many
d_gene: NA

CDR3nt: TGTGCCAGCAGTTTGGGACGTATTTTCTCTGGGGCCAACGTCCTGACTTTC
CDR3aa: CASSLGRIFSGANVLTF
j_gene: TRBJ2-6
v_gene: TRBV12-3/TRBV12-4
abundance: NA
d_gene: NA

CDR3nt: TGCAGTGCTAGCCCCCTCGGACAGTCGCAAGAGACCCAGTACTTC
CDR3aa: CSASPLGQSQETQYF
j_gene: TRBJ2-5
v_gene: TRBV20-1
abundance: NA
d_gene: NA

CDR3nt: TGTGCCAGCAGCTTGGGATTTTACACTGAAGCTTTCTTT
CDR3aa: CASSLGFYTEAFF
j_gene: TRBJ1-1
v_gene: TRBV11-2
abundance: many
d_gene: NA

CDR3nt: TGTGCCAGCAGTGACAGACCCTACGAGCAGTACTTC
CDR3aa: CASSDRPYEQYF
j_gene: TRBJ2-7
v_gene: TRBV6-6
abundance: many
d_gene: NA

CDR3nt: TGTGCCAGCACCGGACTAGCGGGGGTGGGCGATACGCAGTATTTT
CDR3aa: CASTGLAGVGDTQYF
j_gene: TRBJ2-3
v_gene: TRBV28
abundance: NA
d_gene: TRBD2

CDR3nt: TGCAGTGCTCAGGACAGGGGGTACCCTGAAGCTTTCTTT
CDR3aa: CSAQDRGYPEAFF
j_gene: TRBJ1-1
v_gene: TRBV20-1
abundance: NA
d_gene: TRBD1

CDR3nt: TGTGCCAGCAGTTACTCCGGGACAGTTTTCCAAGAGACCCAGTACTTC
CDR3aa: CASSYSGTVFQETQYF
j_gene: TRBJ2-5
v_gene: TRBV6-5
abundance: NA
d_gene: TRBD1

CDR3nt: TGTGCCATCAGCGAGGGGGAGCAAGAGACCCAGTACTTC
CDR3aa: CAISEGEQETQYF
j_gene: TRBJ2-5
v_gene: TRBV10-3
abundance: NA
d_gene: NA

CDR3nt: TGCGCCAGCAGCCAAGGGTGGAGACTAGCGGCGATTCAAGAGACCCAGTACTTC
CDR3aa: CASSQGWRLAAIQETQYF
j_gene: TRBJ2-5
v_gene: TRBV4-3
abundance: many
d_gene: TRBD2

CDR3nt: TGTGCCAGCACCTTCGGGACAGGGTTAAGCTCCTACGAGCAGTACTTC
CDR3aa: CASTFGTGLSSYEQYF
j_gene: TRBJ2-7
v_gene: TRBV12-3/TRBV12-4
abundance: many
d_gene: TRBD1

CDR3nt: TGTGCCAGCAGTTACTCGACACCAGGTCTTAGAAACACCATATATTTT
CDR3aa: CASSYSTPGLRNTIYF
j_gene: TRBJ1-3
v_gene: TRBV6-2/TRBV6-3
abundance: few
d_gene: NA

CDR3nt: TGTGCCAGCAGCTTAGCCGACGGGTCTTTTTCACCCCTCCACTTT
CDR3aa: CASSLADGSFSPLHF
j_gene: TRBJ1-6
v_gene: TRBV7-2
abundance: many
d_gene: NA

CDR3nt: TGCAGTGCTAGAGATTGGGACAGGGACACAGATACGCAGTATTTT
CDR3aa: CSARDWDRDTDTQYF
j_gene: TRBJ2-3
v_gene: TRBV20-1
abundance: many
d_gene: TRBD1

CDR3nt: TGTGCCAGCAGCTTATTCGGTTCGGCTTACAATGAGCAGTTCTTC
CDR3aa: CASSLFGSAYNEQFF
j_gene: TRBJ2-1
v_gene: TRBV7-9
abundance: many
d_gene: NA

CDR3nt: TGCAGTGCTACCGACACAGGGTCCGGAAACACCATATATTTT
CDR3aa: CSATDTGSGNTIYF
j_gene: TRBJ1-3
v_gene: TRBV20-1
abundance: once
d_gene: NA

CDR3nt: TGCGCCAGCAGCCCAGGACTAGTAGGAATGGAGACCCAGTACTTC
CDR3aa: CASSPGLVGMETQYF
j_gene: TRBJ2-5
v_gene: TRBV5-1
abundance: NA
d_gene: TRBD2

CDR3nt: TGCAGTGCCCCACCGGCGGTTGGGGGTGGCTACACCTTC
CDR3aa: CSAPPAVGGGYTF
j_gene: TRBJ1-2
v_gene: TRBV20-1
abundance: many
d_gene: NA

CDR3nt: TGCAGTGCCCGGACCCCCTTTGGACTGTTTTTT
CDR3aa: CSARTPFGLFF
j_gene: TRBJ1-4
v_gene: TRBV20-1
abundance: NA
d_gene: NA

CDR3nt: TGTGCCAGCAGTCCTTTGGCGGGGGGTCCTGCGGGTTCAGATACGCAGTATTTT
CDR3aa: CASSPLAGGPAGSDTQYF
j_gene: TRBJ2-3
v_gene: TRBV12-3/TRBV12-4
abundance: NA
d_gene: TRBD2

CDR3nt: TGTGCCAGCAGCTTCTCGGGGCGGACTGAAGCTTTCTTT
CDR3aa: CASSFSGRTEAFF
j_gene: TRBJ1-1
v_gene: TRBV5-4
abundance: NA
d_gene: NA

CDR3nt: TGCAGTGTAAGACAGGGAGGGGAGAACACTGAAGCTTTCTTT
CDR3aa: CSVRQGGENTEAFF
j_gene: TRBJ1-1
v_gene: TRBV20-1
abundance: many
d_gene: TRBD1

CDR3nt: TGTGCCAGCAGCTTAGGACAGGGCCGCAATTTTTACAATGAGCAGTTCTTC
CDR3aa: CASSLGQGRNFYNEQFF
j_gene: TRBJ2-1
v_gene: TRBV7-6
abundance: NA
d_gene: TRBD1

CDR3nt: TGCAGTGCTGGACAATTAGCGGGGGGGCAGGTCTACAATGAGCAGTTCTTC
CDR3aa: CSAGQLAGGQVYNEQFF
j_gene: TRBJ2-1
v_gene: TRBV20-1
abundance: many
d_gene: TRBD2

CDR3nt: TGCAGTGCTTTGGACAGGAGGGATTCCTACGAGCAGTACTTC
CDR3aa: CSALDRRDSYEQYF
j_gene: TRBJ2-7
v_gene: TRBV20-1
abundance: many
d_gene: NA

CDR3nt: TGTGCCAGCAGCTTAGACCGCGACCCTGAAGCTTTCTTT
CDR3aa: CASSLDRDPEAFF
j_gene: TRBJ1-1
v_gene: TRBV7-9
abundance: few
d_gene: NA

CDR3nt: TGTGCCAGCAGCGCGGGGGGTGGGGTCCGGGTAATCCGCACCGGGGAGCTGTTTTTT
CDR3aa: CASSAGGGVRVIRTGELFF
j_gene: TRBJ2-2
v_gene: TRBV9
abundance: NA
d_gene: TRBD2

CDR3nt: TGCAGTGCACCCCTCCAGCGGGGGAGGGGAGATACGCAGTATTTT
CDR3aa: CSAPLQRGRGDTQYF
j_gene: TRBJ2-3
v_gene: TRBV20-1
abundance: many
d_gene: TRBD2

CDR3nt: TGTGCCAGCAGTTGGGGGACAGGAGGTGAAGCTTTCTTT
CDR3aa: CASSWGTGGEAFF
j_gene: TRBJ1-1
v_gene: TRBV12-3/TRBV12-4
abundance: many
d_gene: TRBD1

CDR3nt: TGCAGCGTTGTGGGGCGATTTCAAGAGACCCAGTACTTC
CDR3aa: CSVVGRFQETQYF
j_gene: TRBJ2-5
v_gene: TRBV29-1
abundance: many
d_gene: NA

CDR3nt: TGTGCCAGCAGCTCCCTTCCTCCTGGAAACACCATATATTTT
CDR3aa: CASSSLPPGNTIYF
j_gene: TRBJ1-3
v_gene: TRBV7-2
abundance: many
d_gene: NA

CDR3nt: TGCAGTGCTAGAGATGGAAGACAGGTGGGGAATGAGCAGTTCTTC
CDR3aa: CSARDGRQVGNEQFF
j_gene: TRBJ2-1
v_gene: TRBV20-1
abundance: many
d_gene: NA

CDR3nt: TGTGCCAGCAGTTTCTGGCTAGCGGGGGGGCCGGGCACAGATACGCAGTATTTT
CDR3aa: CASSFWLAGGPGTDTQYF
j_gene: TRBJ2-3
v_gene: TRBV28
abundance: NA
d_gene: TRBD2

CDR3nt: TGTGCCAGCAGTGACTCTAACGAGGGTTTGGACACTGAAGCTTTCTTT
CDR3aa: CASSDSNEGLDTEAFF
j_gene: TRBJ1-1
v_gene: TRBV6-4
abundance: many
d_gene: NA

CDR3nt: TGTGCCAGCAGCTCAGTGGGACCAGGAAAGACCCAGTACTTC
CDR3aa: CASSSVGPGKTQYF
j_gene: TRBJ2-5
v_gene: TRBV7-9
abundance: NA
d_gene: NA

CDR3nt: TGTGCCAGCAGTCTCGGACTAGCGGGGGCCAGCACAGATACGCAGTATTTT
CDR3aa: CASSLGLAGASTDTQYF
j_gene: TRBJ2-3
v_gene: TRBV12-3/TRBV12-4
abundance: few
d_gene: TRBD2

CDR3nt: TGTGCCAGCAGTACCCGTGAGGGGGGTCACTTCAATGAGCAGTTCTTC
CDR3aa: CASSTREGGHFNEQFF
j_gene: TRBJ2-1
v_gene: TRBV6-1
abundance: once
d_gene: NA

CDR3nt: TGCAGCGTTGACAGGGTCCGAGAGACCCAGTACTTC
CDR3aa: CSVDRVRETQYF
j_gene: TRBJ2-5
v_gene: TRBV29-1
abundance: few
d_gene: NA

CDR3nt: TGTGCCTGGAGTGTAGGGGGGGGAGAGACCCAGTACTTC
CDR3aa: CAWSVGGGETQYF
j_gene: TRBJ2-5
v_gene: TRBV30
abundance: NA
d_gene: NA

CDR3nt: TGTGCCAGCAGCACGATTATTTCAGGCACCTACGAGCAGTACTTC
CDR3aa: CASSTIISGTYEQYF
j_gene: TRBJ2-7
v_gene: TRBV28
abundance: few
d_gene: NA